The subject of this entry is one T cell receptor (beta chain). Its antigen is undetermined. The data stem from a study of Ad26.COV2.S vaccination and SARS-CoV-2 variants. Points from the study as a whole: There was a possibility that the TCR breadth and depth analyses underestimated total T cell responses.

Treatment indicated: around 19 received Ad26.COV2.S at low or high dose, single or two shots; roughly five received placebo; per-sample allocation not given. Vaccine and placebo recipients were sampled on day 63 after the first injection. Libraries were prepared by immunoSEQ multiplex PCR; TCRdb keeps only in-frame clonotypes and omits some of them. This table has about 680,000 clones, roughly 90% appearing once. CDR3 length: 13 residues. Per the germline V gene, CDR1 is MNHEY and CDR2 is SMNVEV (reference sequence). Trimming cost V 4 bases and J 5 bases, with 11 bases left between them. The clonotype originates from a person between 18 and 65 years old who received the Ad26.COV2.S COVID-19 vaccine or a placebo. The chain recombines TRBV27 with TRBJ1-2; TRBD1 is a possible D gene (5 bases). Sequences were derived from peripheral blood, sampled in a trial of Ad26.COV2.S vaccine versus placebo. The CDR3 is CASSWGAGYGYTF. The DNA of the CDR3 is TGTGCCAGCAGTTGGGGCGCCGGTTATGGCTACACCTTC.